Shown below are 27 T cell receptor beta chains from a single sample sequenced in a study of T cell changes during pregnancy in multiple sclerosis. TCRdb's table, derived via immunoSEQ multiplex PCR, lists solely in-frame clones and lacks some. The table lists some 87,000 clones, roughly 96% of them singletons, with 1.1% in the top ten. The source was peripheral blood, collected in the second trimester of pregnancy. The receptors originated from a female donor with multiple sclerosis, enrolled in a pregnancy study.

The V call is TRBV30, the J call TRBJ1-1, with 7 bases identical to TRBD1. Germline-derived CDR1 and CDR2 are GTSNPN and SVGIG (reference sequence). V was clipped by 3 bases and J by 3 bases; unmatched bases: 10. The CDR3 has 15 amino acids. The CDR3 DNA is TGTGCCTGGAGCGAACAGACAGGGAGGTACACTGAAGCTTTCTTT. Residues: CAWSEQTGRYTEAFF.

The chain has TRBV5-4 and TRBJ2-1, with D possibly being TRBD1 (6 bases). The CDR3 extends over 14 amino acids. V gave up 3 bases and J gave up 0 bases, with 7 bases separating them. Germline V gives CDR1 SGHNT, CDR2 YYREEE (reference sequence). CDR3 sequence reads: CASSSDSSYNEQFF. DNA for the CDR3: TGTGCCAGCAGCTCGGACAGCTCCTACAATGAGCAGTTCTTC.

This clone appeared once. The rearrangement links TRBV19 to TRBJ2-2; TRBD1 aligns across 7 bases. This CDR3 is built from 16 residues. CDR1 is LNHDA, CDR2 SQIVND, per germline (reference sequence). V lost 2 bases and J lost 4; bases outside the gene matches: 7. The CDR3 here is CASSIMTGSGTGELFF. The CDR3 DNA reads TGTGCCAGTAGTATAATGACAGGGTCGGGCACCGGGGAGCTGTTTTTT.

This clone was observed once. The V call is TRBV5-1, the J call TRBJ1-1, with a possible D match to TRBD1 (6 bases). The CDR3 sequence is 15 residues long. Between the trimmed V and J ends, which lost 2 bases and 1 base, there was a span of 12 bases. Looked up from germline, CDR1 is SGHRS and CDR2 is YFSETQ. CDR3 DNA: TGCGCCAGCAGCTTATTGACAGGCTCGAACACTGAAGCTTTCTTT. Translation: CASSLLTGSNTEAFF.

This clone was observed once. The rearrangement uses TRBV30 and TRBJ2-1; D remains unclear. Trimming pared 2 bases from V and 10 bases from J, leaving 9 bases between. CDR3 length: 11 amino acids. CDR1 GTSNPN and CDR2 SVGIG come from the germline V gene (reference sequence). This CDR3 is CAWSLQAEQFF. For the CDR3, the DNA is TGTGCCTGGAGTCTCCAAGCGGAGCAGTTCTTC.

The chain is built from TRBV9 and TRBJ2-1; tentatively, D is TRBD1 (5 bases). Germline V lookup: CDR1 SGDLS, CDR2 YYNGEE. The CDR3 has 13 amino acids. V dropped 5 bases and J dropped 4 bases, with 10 bases sitting between them. The CDR3 region has the DNA TGTGCCAGCAGTAGACAGAGTTACAATGAGCAGTTCTTC. Its translation is CASSRQSYNEQFF.

This clone came up a few times. The chain is built from TRBV4-1 and TRBJ1-2; D uncertain. CDR1 is MGHRA, CDR2 YSYEKL, per germline. The CDR3 runs to 13 residues. V was shortened by 3 bases and J by 0 bases, with 5 bases between the two germline ends. Here the CDR3 reads CASSHGTNYGYTF. In DNA form, the CDR3 reads TGCGCCAGCAGCCACGGGACTAACTATGGCTACACCTTC.

This chain joins TRBV7-2 and TRBJ2-5, with unresolved D. The CDR3 sequence is 17 residues long. The V gene's germline CDR1 is SGHTA and CDR2 FQGNSA. Trimming cost V 5 bases and J 5 bases, with 24 bases left between them. CDR3: CASSPIVRRSVGETQYF. The CDR3 DNA sequence: TGTGCCAGCAGCCCGATAGTGCGGAGATCAGTCGGGGAGACCCAGTACTTC.

This sequence joins TRBV11-2 and TRBJ2-1; D possibly corresponds to TRBD2 (5 bases). In germline, CDR1 is SGHAT, CDR2 FQNNGV. The germline V and J ends were trimmed by 5 bases and 0 bases, with 14 bases remaining between them. CDR3 length equals 16 residues. The CDR3 DNA reads TGTGCCAGCAGCCCTGAGGGCGGTAGCTCCTACAATGAGCAGTTCTTC. Residues: CASSPEGGSSYNEQFF.

V usage is TRBV13 and J usage is TRBJ2-7; no definite D call. CDR3 length: 14 amino acids. The V end lost 1 base, the J end lost 4 bases, and 11 bases lay between the germline ends. Germline V lookup: CDR1 PRHDT, CDR2 FYEKMQ (reference sequence). The CDR3 nucleotides are TGTGCCAGCAGCTTAGAATCCCGCGCTTACGAGCAGTACTTC. It translates to CASSLESRAYEQYF.

The rearrangement joins TRBV27 to TRBJ2-7; 8 bases agree with TRBD1. J was trimmed by 4 bases and V by 5 bases; bases with no gene match: 7. Germline V gene sequence: CDR1 MNHEY, CDR2 SMNVEV (reference sequence). This CDR3 is 14 amino acids long. CDR3 loop: CASSPQGAQYEQYF. The DNA for the CDR3 is TGTGCCAGCAGTCCTCAGGGGGCGCAATACGAGCAGTACTTC.

V and J are TRBV5-1 and TRBJ2-3; unclear D gene. This CDR3 region has 15 residues. Germline CDR1 and CDR2: SGHRS and YFSETQ. The V end was cut by 0 bases, the J end by 4 bases, with 12 bases between. In DNA, the CDR3 is TGCGCCAGCAGCTTGGGGCAGGTCTCGGCAGATACGCAGTATTTT. This gives the protein CASSLGQVSADTQYF.

This clone was counted only a few times. This chain joins TRBV5-6 and TRBJ2-7, with TRBD1 as a possible D gene (7 bases). The germline gives CDR1 SGHDT, CDR2 YYEEEE. The ends were cut back, 2 bases at V and 4 bases at J, with 10 bases in the middle. CDR3 size: 13 residues. CDR3 amino acids: CASSLQGRYEQYF. The CDR3 DNA sequence: TGTGCCAGCAGCTTACAGGGGAGGTACGAGCAGTACTTC.

The chain employs TRBV5-1 and TRBJ2-1; 9 nucleotides match TRBD1. The CDR3 contains 15 residues. After removal of 3 bases from V and 4 bases from J, the junction contained 5 bases not matched to a gene. Germline CDR1 SGHRS, CDR2 YFSETQ. The CDR3 nucleotides read TGCGCCAGCAGCTCCGACAGGGGGTTTTACAATGAGCAGTTCTTC. Its translation is CASSSDRGFYNEQFF.

This clone was seen once. The J gene is TRBJ2-3, the V gene TRBV6-4; 11 nucleotides agree with TRBD2. The CDR3 spans 15 residues. Germline V lookup: CDR1 MRHNA, CDR2 SNTAGT. Trimming took 6 bases from V and 4 from J; bases not matched to a gene: 6. The CDR3 spells CASSVAGGAADTQYF. DNA for the CDR3: TGTGCCAGCAGCGTAGCGGGAGGGGCCGCAGATACGCAGTATTTT.

This clone was observed a single time. The V call is TRBV11-2, the J call TRBJ1-1; TRBD1 aligns across 10 bases. The CDR3 runs 13 residues. V was pared by 5 bases and J by 4 bases, with 1 base of the junction left unmatched. Germline CDR1 reads SGHAT; CDR2 reads FQNNGV. In nucleotides, the CDR3 is TGTGCCAGCAGCCGGACAGGGGGCACTGAAGCTTTCTTT. Its translation: CASSRTGGTEAFF.

The rearrangement joins TRBV18 to TRBJ1-1; a weak D match, TRBD1 (5 bases). CDR3 length: 14 residues. The germline CDR1 and CDR2 sequences are KGHSH and LQKENI. V lost 3 bases and J lost 0, with 8 bases in between. The CDR3 DNA sequence: TGTGCCAGCTCACCGGACATTCTGAACACTGAAGCTTTCTTT. Its translation is CASSPDILNTEAFF.

This clone came up a few times. J is TRBJ2-2 and V is TRBV7-3, with D tentatively TRBD2 (5 bases). CDR3 length: 15 residues. Germline values: CDR1 SGHTA, CDR2 FQGTGA. Trimming shortened V by 3 bases and J by 3 bases, and 11 bases separated the two germline ends. CDR3 DNA: TGTGCCAGCAGCTTTTCCGGGAATTACACCGGGGAGCTGTTTTTT. Translated, it gives CASSFSGNYTGELFF. The whole variable domain, filled in from reference TRBV7-3 and TRBJ2-2, reads GAGVSQTPSNKVTEKGKYVELRCDPISGHTALYWYRQSLGQGPEFLIYFQGTGAADDSGLPNDRFFAVRPEGSVSTLKIQRTERGDSAVYLCASSFSGNYTGELFFGEGSRLTVL.

This chain uses TRBV28 with TRBJ2-3, with 14 bases lining up with TRBD2. The germline gives CDR1 MDHEN, CDR2 SYDVKM. This CDR3 has 22 amino acids. Unmatched junction bases numbered 17, after V lost 2 bases and J lost 1 base. In nucleotides, the CDR3 is TGTGCCAGCAGTTTAGGCCCCGGACTAGCGGGAGGCCCATCGTACCGCACAGATACGCAGTATTTT. Amino acid sequence: CASSLGPGLAGGPSYRTDTQYF.

CDR3 coding DNA: TGCGCCAGCAGCTTGTTAGGGGGCAACACTGAAGCTTTCTTT. As protein: CASSLLGGNTEAFF. This sequence joins TRBV5-1 and TRBJ1-1; 7 nucleotides agree with TRBD1. Per germline, CDR1 SGHRS and CDR2 YFSETQ. V shed 1 base, J shed 2 bases, and the junction held 2 bases outside the gene matches. The CDR3 is 14 residues long.

V usage is TRBV11-2 and J usage is TRBJ1-1; D is possibly TRBD1 (5 bases). Trimming shortened V by 5 bases and J by 0 bases, and 13 bases separated the two germline ends. The CDR3 loop spans 15 amino acids. Germline V lookup: CDR1 SGHAT, CDR2 FQNNGV. CDR3: CASSPHRPMNTEAFF. CDR3 bases: TGTGCCAGCAGCCCCCACAGGCCCATGAACACTGAAGCTTTCTTT.

The chain links TRBV5-8 to TRBJ2-5, with unresolved D. The germline V and J ends were trimmed by 2 bases and 1 base, with 12 bases remaining between them. The CDR3 consists of 15 residues. CDR1 and CDR2 (germline): SGHTS, YDEGEE. The CDR3 DNA follows: TGTGCCAGCAGCTTTCTCTGGGCAACCCAAGAGACCCAGTACTTC. Amino acid sequence: CASSFLWATQETQYF.

This chain joins TRBV6-6 and TRBJ2-7, with 7 bases lining up with TRBD1. The ends lost 4 bases at V and 2 bases at J; junction bases unmatched: 8. The CDR3 loop spans 15 amino acids. CDR1 and CDR2 (germline): MNHNY, SVGAGI (reference sequence). CDR3 in DNA: TGTGCCAGCAGTTCCGCGACAGGGAAACCCTACGAGCAGTACTTC. It is translated as CASSSATGKPYEQYF.

This clone was recorded a few times. This chain connects TRBV19 to TRBJ1-1; 7 nucleotides line up with TRBD1. This CDR3 has 12 amino acids. Germline V gives CDR1 LNHDA, CDR2 SQIVND (reference sequence). The ends lost 4 bases at V and 9 bases at J; junction bases unmatched: 5. The CDR3 nucleotides are TGTGCCAGTAGTACCACGACAGGGAAAGCTTTCTTT. It translates to CASSTTTGKAFF.

The V gene is TRBV5-1, the J gene TRBJ1-1; D gene uncertain. V was cut by 0 bases and J by 1 base, with 7 bases left in between. This CDR3 is 14 amino acids long. Germline CDR1 SGHRS, CDR2 YFSETQ. As DNA, the CDR3 is TGCGCCAGCAGCTTGGCCCCACAGAACACTGAAGCTTTCTTT. As protein: CASSLAPQNTEAFF.

The chain links TRBV15 to TRBJ2-1, with a tentative D call TRBD1 (6 bases). Germline V gene sequence: CDR1 LNHNV, CDR2 YYDKDF (reference sequence). This CDR3 has 16 amino acids. Trimming took 0 bases from V and 4 from J, leaving 13 bases between them. CDR3 DNA: TGTGCCACCAGCAGAGATCAGGGGCCTTTTTACAATGAGCAGTTCTTC. Translating it yields CATSRDQGPFYNEQFF. The full variable domain, its missing parts supplied by reference TRBV15 and TRBJ2-1, is DAMVIQNPRYQVTQFGKPVTLSCSQTLNHNVMYWYQQKSSQAPKLLFHYYDKDFNNEADTPDNFQSRRPNTSFCFLDIRSPGLGDTAMYLCATSRDQGPFYNEQFFGPGTRLTVL.

The chain combines TRBV7-6 with TRBJ2-3; 8 bases map to TRBD2. In germline, CDR1 is SGHVS, CDR2 FNYEAQ. The CDR3 runs to 14 residues. V lost 5 bases to trimming and J lost 1 base; unmatched junction nucleotides: 2. This CDR3 reads CASSAAGGTDTQYF. In DNA form, the CDR3 reads TGTGCCAGCAGCGCAGCGGGGGGCACAGATACGCAGTATTTT.